A single sample is the source of the 30 T cell receptor beta chains below, sequenced in a study of metastatic and nonmetastatic thyroid tumors. Ahead of thyroid surgery, no patient had received treatment of any kind. MiXCR was used by TCRdb to re-call the PCR reads. The table shows more than 13,000 clones, with around a quarter occurring only once. The specimen was blood. The receptors stem from a female donor with papillary thyroid cancer or a benign thyroid nodule (not recorded which). Some clones in this sample may be carry-over from other donors' samples.

This clone was found many times. The chain has TRBV19 and TRBJ2-2; no reliable D call. This CDR3 spans 14 amino acids. Trimming stripped 3 bases from V and 0 bases from J, with 5 bases between. In germline, CDR1 is LNHDA, CDR2 SQIVND (reference sequence). The CDR3 bases are TGTGCCAGTAGTATTGGAGCGAACACCGGGGAGCTGTTTTTT. This codes for CASSIGANTGELFF.

This clone was picked up many times. The V and J genes are TRBV10-3 and TRBJ2-1, with 10 bases identical to TRBD1. Germline values: CDR1 ENHRY, CDR2 SYGVKD. CDR3 length: 14 residues. V dropped 2 bases and J dropped 12; count of bases not matched to a gene: 7. CDR3 nucleotides: TGTGCCATCAGTGAGGGACAGGGGGGTTTAGGGCAGTTCTTC. Translated, it gives CAISEGQGGLGQFF.

This clone was detected ten times or more. The rearrangement uses TRBV30 and TRBJ2-1; D is perhaps TRBD1 (5 bases). Germline CDR1 GTSNPN, CDR2 SVGIG (reference sequence). V lost 0 bases and J 4 bases, leaving 7 bases between the germline ends. This CDR3 region has 13 residues. The CDR3 sequence is CAWSVTGYNEQFF. CDR3 DNA sequence: TGTGCCTGGAGTGTAACAGGTTACAATGAGCAGTTCTTC.

At least ten counts were recorded for this clone. This chain uses TRBV19 with TRBJ2-5; D is unclear. The length of the CDR3 is 13 residues. Germline-derived CDR1 and CDR2 are LNHDA and SQIVND (reference sequence). The V gene lost 2 bases and the J gene lost 5 bases, with 9 bases spanning the gap. The CDR3 reads CASSISFWETQYF. The CDR3 region has the DNA TGTGCCAGTAGTATATCGTTTTGGGAGACCCAGTACTTC.

The table lists this clone with a few counts. Compared with germline, one end of the junction differs, possibly owing to a read error. The genes are TRBV6-2 or TRBV6-3 and TRBJ1-2; tentative D call: TRBD1 (6 bases). CDR1 and CDR2 (germline): MNHEY, SVGEGT. This CDR3 spans 14 amino acids. CDR3 sequence (DNA): TGTGCCAGCAGTTACCAGTCAGGGGTTGGTGGCTACACCTTT. It codes for CASSYQSGVGGYTF.

J is TRBJ2-2 and V is TRBV11-2; D remains ambiguous. The V and J ends lost 2 bases and 1 base respectively, with 8 bases between them. CDR3 length equals 15 residues. CDR1 and CDR2 from the germline V gene are SGHAT and FQNNGV. In nucleotides, the CDR3 is TGTGCCAGCAGCTTAAGGGCAGGGAACACCGGGGAGCTGTTTTTT. Protein sequence: CASSLRAGNTGELFF.

V and J are TRBV6-1 and TRBJ1-2; D remains unclear. This CDR3 has 15 amino acids. Trimming took off 6 bases at V and 0 bases at J, with 14 bases between the two ends. In germline, CDR1 is MNHNS, CDR2 SASEGT. CDR3 in amino acids: CASRMSLAPNYGYTF. The CDR3 nucleotides are TGTGCCAGCAGGATGAGCCTTGCACCTAACTATGGCTACACCTTC.

The J gene is TRBJ1-1, the V gene TRBV5-1; D gene ambiguous. The CDR3 has 12 amino acids. Germline loops: CDR1 SGHRS, CDR2 YFSETQ. Trimming removed 0 bases from V and 10 bases from J, with 10 bases in between. CDR3 region: CASSLVSDGAFF. CDR3 sequence (DNA): TGCGCCAGCAGCTTGGTGTCAGATGGAGCTTTCTTT.

The table lists this clone with many counts. One end of the junction fails to match germline, which may point to a read error. The V gene is TRBV7-7, the J gene TRBJ2-6; no clear D gene. This CDR3 spans 15 amino acids. Germline values: CDR1 SSHAT, CDR2 FNYEAQ (reference sequence). The chain's CDR3 is CASSFGPSGANVLTF. The CDR3, as DNA: TGTGCTAGCAGCTTTGGTCCCTCTGGGGCCAACGTCCTGACTTTC.

There are a few counts of this clone. The rearrangement joins TRBV12-3 or TRBV12-4 to TRBJ2-2; maybe TRBD1 (6 bases). There are 15 residues in the CDR3. The germline V and J ends were trimmed by 4 bases and 2 bases, with 11 bases remaining between them. The CDR3 sequence is CASSSGTCNTGELFF. DNA of the CDR3: TGTGCCAGCAGTTCCGGGACATGTAACACCGGGGAGCTGTTTTTT.

This clone was seen ten or more times. The CDR3, as DNA: TGCAGTGCTGGCGGGACAAACTATGGCTACACCTTC. Translated, it gives CSAGGTNYGYTF. The chain joins TRBV20-1 to TRBJ1-2, with a weak D call TRBD1 (6 bases). Trimming took off 5 bases at V and 2 bases at J, with 9 bases between the two ends. The V gene's germline CDR1 is DFQATT and CDR2 SNEGSKA (reference sequence). The length of the CDR3 is 12 residues.

This clone rates as medium-sized. In DNA form, the CDR3 reads TGTGCCAGCAGCGCCGGACTAGTCCCTGGGGGTGAGCAGTTCTTC. The encoded protein is CASSAGLVPGGEQFF. The V and J genes are TRBV28 and TRBJ2-1; 7 bases agree with TRBD2. This CDR3 contains 15 residues. After removal of 6 bases from V and 9 bases from J, the junction contained 14 bases not matched to a gene. Per the germline V gene, CDR1 is MDHEN and CDR2 is SYDVKM. Complete variable domain (other parts from reference TRBV28 and TRBJ2-1): DVKVTQSSRYLVKRTGEKVFLECVQDMDHENMFWYRQDPGLGLRLIYFSYDVKMKEKGDIPEGYSVSREKKERFSLILESASTNQTSMYLCASSAGLVPGGEQFFGPGTRLTVL.

There are many counts of this clone. The V gene is TRBV7-7, the J gene TRBJ2-5; D may be TRBD2 (6 bases). The CDR3 has 13 amino acids. Looked up from germline, CDR1 is SSHAT and CDR2 is FNYEAQ (reference sequence). This CDR3 reads CASGRRPQETQYF. CDR3 coding DNA: TGTGCTAGCGGAAGGCGCCCACAAGAGACCCAGTACTTC.

This clone has at least ten counts. V and J are TRBV29-1 and TRBJ2-3; weak D call: TRBD1 (5 bases). The CDR3 length is 12 residues. The V gene lost 3 bases and the J gene lost 8 bases, with 12 bases spanning the gap. Germline V lookup: CDR1 SQVTM, CDR2 ANQGSEA. DNA of the CDR3: TGCAGCGTTGATCAGGGCAACCCTACGCAGTATTTT. Encoded protein: CSVDQGNPTQYF.

This clone showed up just a few times. The genes are TRBV6-1 and TRBJ1-1; perhaps TRBD1 as D (6 bases). This CDR3 comprises 15 residues. V lost 5 bases, J lost 1 base, and 14 bases lay in between. Germline CDR1 reads MNHNS; CDR2 reads SASEGT. The CDR3 DNA is TGTGCCAGCAGTAAACAAATGACAGGGAACACTGAAGCTTTCTTT. It translates to CASSKQMTGNTEAFF.

In this sample, this clone turned up many times. The chain is built from TRBV4-1 and TRBJ1-1; a weak D match, TRBD1 (6 bases). V lost 4 bases to trimming and J lost 5 bases, with 14 bases between them. Per germline, CDR1 MGHRA and CDR2 YSYEKL. This CDR3 region has 14 residues. In DNA, the CDR3 is TGCGCCAGCAGCCCACGGGGGGCCCGGACTGAAGCTTTCTTT. Encoded protein: CASSPRGARTEAFF.

The sample holds many counts of this clone. The V and J genes are TRBV20-1 and TRBJ2-3; D not certain. Germline V lookup: CDR1 DFQATT, CDR2 SNEGSKA (reference sequence). The CDR3 spans 12 residues. V dropped 6 bases and J dropped 2 bases, with 9 bases sitting between them. This chain's CDR3 is CSAQLSTDTQYF. CDR3 sequence (DNA): TGCAGTGCGCAGCTGTCCACAGATACGCAGTATTTT.

V gene TRBV5-1 combines with J gene TRBJ1-2, with unresolved D. Trimming removed 5 bases from V and 3 bases from J, with 8 bases in between. Germline V gives CDR1 SGHRS, CDR2 YFSETQ. There are 12 residues in the CDR3. CDR3 nucleotides: TGCGCCAGCAGACCAGGAGACTATGGCTACACCTTC. Protein sequence: CASRPGDYGYTF.

Remarks on this clone: The CDR3 does not close with the conserved phenylalanine or tryptophan, likely indicating a read error. No DNA is shown, since the ends of the CDR3 on it are uncertain; the CDR3 is the one TCRdb lists. This sequence joins TRBV19 and TRBJ2-6. The CDR3 extends over 11 residues, inclusive of both ends. Germline V gives CDR1 LNHDA, CDR2 SQIVND (reference sequence). CDR3 amino acids: CASRSHTYGTI.

A word on this clone: The CDR3 does not end in the conserved phenylalanine or tryptophan, so this is likely a read error. The chain joins TRBV6-1 to TRBJ1-1; D is uncertain. The CDR3 runs 15 residues. Per the germline V gene, CDR1 is MNHNS and CDR2 is SASEGT. Trimming took 2 bases from V and 3 from J, leaving 13 bases between them. Here the CDR3 reads CASSELAWSDTEAFS. CDR3 sequence (DNA): TGTGCCAGCAGTGAACTTGCATGGTCGGACACTGAAGCTTTCTCT.

To note about this clone: Within the sample, other DNA sequences also encode this same CDR3. V and J are TRBV6-1 and TRBJ1-1; D not resolved. Germline values: CDR1 MNHNS, CDR2 SASEGT. Trimming removed 9 bases at V and 5 bases at J, with 28 bases between. This CDR3 comprises 17 residues. CDR3 nucleotides: TGTGCCAGTTCAAGGACGGCCCTGGGAGGTTCAACAACTGAAGCTTTCTTT. It specifies CASSRTALGGSTTEAFF.

The chain combines TRBV20-1 with TRBJ2-6; perhaps TRBD1 as D (6 bases). V gave up 0 bases and J gave up 0 bases, with 24 bases separating them. This CDR3 comprises 21 residues. Germline CDR1 is DFQATT and CDR2 is SNEGSKA (reference sequence). The CDR3 sequence: CSARDSRDTDSESSGANVLTF. CDR3 nucleotide sequence: TGCAGTGCTAGAGATTCCCGGGACACCGATTCCGAGAGCTCTGGGGCCAACGTCCTGACTTTC.

The gene calls are TRBV30 and TRBJ1-3; weak D call: TRBD1 (5 bases). Germline V CDR1 and CDR2: GTSNPN, SVGIG (reference sequence). There are 12 residues in the CDR3. V lost 5 bases, J lost 0 bases, and 5 bases lay in between. As DNA, the CDR3 is TGTGCCTGGGGGGCCTCTGGAAACACCATATATTTT. It specifies CAWGASGNTIYF. Full variable domain (outside the CDR3, taken from reference TRBV30 and TRBJ1-3): SQTIHQWPATLVQPVGSPLSLECTVEGTSNPNLYWYRQAAGRGLQLLFYSVGIGQISSEVPQNLSASRPQDRQFILSSKKLLLSDSGFYLCAWGASGNTIYFGEGSWLTVV.

This clone is medium-sized in the sample. The rearrangement uses TRBV24-1 and TRBJ2-7; the match to TRBD1 covers 11 bases. CDR3 size: 14 residues. Trimming removed 7 bases from V and 8 bases from J; junction bases left unmatched: 9. Germline values: CDR1 KGHDR, CDR2 SFDVKD. This CDR3 reads CATSTGTGGSKQYF. The CDR3 coding sequence is TGTGCCACCAGCACCGGGACAGGGGGTAGTAAGCAGTACTTC.

This clone was seen ten or more times. The chain joins TRBV11-1 to TRBJ1-3; D call uncertain. Germline CDR1 SGHAT, CDR2 FQDESV (reference sequence). Trimming shortened V by 0 bases and J by 3 bases, and 21 bases separated the two germline ends. CDR3 length: 19 amino acids. CDR3 nucleotides: TGTGCCAGCAGCTTAGCCACCACGAATTTACCGTCCCTTGGAAACACCATATATTTT. This translates into CASSLATTNLPSLGNTIYF.

There are many counts of this clone. V and J are TRBV5-1 and TRBJ2-3; TRBD1 matches 7 bases. The CDR3 length is 15 residues. The V segment lost 2 bases and the J segment 0 bases; nucleotides outside the gene matches: 3. The V gene's germline CDR1 is SGHRS and CDR2 YFSETQ. The CDR3 nucleotides read TGCGCCAGCAGCTTAGCGGACAGGAGCACAGATACGCAGTATTTT. The encoded protein is CASSLADRSTDTQYF.

The genes are TRBV6-1 and TRBJ2-7; D may be TRBD1 (6 bases). The V and J ends lost 5 bases and 2 bases respectively, with 16 bases between them. This CDR3 spans 15 amino acids. Germline V gives CDR1 MNHNS, CDR2 SASEGT. The CDR3 loop is CASSTDDRSPYEQYF. The CDR3 coding sequence is TGTGCCAGCAGTACCGACGACAGGAGCCCCTACGAGCAGTACTTC.

The chain carries TRBV9 and TRBJ2-1; 7 nucleotides line up with TRBD1. J lost 0 bases, V lost 2 bases, and 2 bases had no gene match. The CDR3 runs to 15 residues. Per the germline V gene, CDR1 is SGDLS and CDR2 is YYNGEE. CDR3 residues: CASSVRDSSYNEQFF. The CDR3 DNA reads as TGTGCCAGCAGCGTTCGGGACAGCTCCTACAATGAGCAGTTCTTC.

In this sample, this clone is medium-sized. J is TRBJ2-3 and V is TRBV27; either TRBD1 or TRBD2 may supply D (5 bases each). The CDR3 length is 13 residues. The germline V gene encodes CDR1 MNHEY and CDR2 SMNVEV (reference sequence). V was trimmed by 5 bases and J by 4 bases, leaving 10 bases between them. CDR3 nucleotides: TGTGCCAGCAGTGGGGGTAGTTCAGATACGCAGTATTTT. It specifies CASSGGSSDTQYF.

This clone was detected ten times or more. This may come from a read error, since a much larger clone is one base off. The sample carries other DNA sequences with the same CDR3. The V gene is TRBV28, the J gene TRBJ2-5; either TRBD1 or TRBD2 may fit D (5 bases each). This CDR3 comprises 14 residues. Germline V gene data show CDR1 as MDHEN and CDR2 as SYDVKM. V lost 4 bases, J lost 5 bases, and 14 bases lay in between. The CDR3 bases are TGTGCCAGCAGTTCCCGTAAAGGGGAGGAGACCCAGTACTTC. The encoded protein is CASSSRKGEETQYF.